The source of this TCR beta chain is a study of blood T cell repertoires in COVID-19 (TCRdb year 2020). In the study overall: Samples from collaborators originated in the United States, Italy and Spain and spanned both the acute and convalescent phases of COVID-19. The repertoires were released in a freely available public database intended as a resource for research on the immune response to SARS-CoV-2. Samples were obtained from the ongoing ImmuneRACE study (first 160 participants) and from 1,254 subjects provided by 6 global collaborators. Nearly every sample came with metadata listing a de-identified subject ID, COVID-19 status, age in years and sex. The prospective study material was composed of cDNA or gDNA derived from T cells, B-cell-depleted T cells, or PBMCs. Where available, HLA class I and class II types were obtained from metadata supplied by the sample provider rather than from assay-based typing. Subjects who had been exposed to COVID-19, were actively infected with it, or had recovered from it provided the deeply sampled blood TCRbeta repertoires that made up the dataset. Results and caveats for the whole study, not just this receptor: The amount of clinical and demographic metadata varied by source and participant and was provided uncurated.

With respect to this clone: The antigen it binds to is not known. Base quality data are lacking; no much larger clone is found one base away.

In the prospective study, participants were about 18 to 90 years old, resided in about two dozen geographic areas of the United States, and were enrolled through a virtual design. In the prospective study, cohorts were assigned on the basis of participant-reported clinical history obtained from a screening survey and a study questionnaire. Mobile phlebotomists in the prospective study collected whole blood, serum and a nasopharyngeal or oropharyngeal swab from every participant. Prospective study participants could optionally give additional blood draws and questionnaires over an approximately two-month period. Before DNA extraction, blood samples from the prospective study were shipped at room temperature or frozen. Reading from cysteine to phenylalanine, the CDR3 counts 13 amino acids. The entry retains the CDR3 DNA only, 39 bases that are in frame from base 1. V loses 2 bases at its end and J loses 9 bases; junction bases beyond the gene matches: 7. Via the germline V gene, CDR1 is SGHTS and CDR2 YDEGEE.

TCRbeta CDR3 regions were amplified from genomic DNA using the immunoSEQ Assay, a bias-controlled multiplex PCR. On the study's bioinformatics: Nucleated cell counts per sample were estimated from amplification of reference gene primers within the assay. To quantify the absolute abundance of each unique TCRbeta CDR3 rearrangement, sequence reads were collapsed and filtered. Productive Simpson clonality was computed per sample as the square root of Simpson's diversity index over productive rearrangements. The table was pulled from immuneACCESS by TCRdb, which kept in-frame rearrangements only. Such tables lose some clones; where checked, under half of the loss comes from unresolved V genes, and the rest has no known cause. That table gives V, J and clone size, and the DNA gave D and trimming. The sample data list about 230,000 clones, and roughly 86% of these were observed just once. Around 4.2% of the sample lies in the top ten.

The sample taken for sequencing was PBMCs or T cells enriched from blood (not recorded which). The TCR originated in a woman aged 30 to 39 with acute COVID-19. The chain is assembled from TRBV5-8 and TRBJ1-2, with 7 middle bases fitting TRBD1. The DNA sequence is given as TGTGCCAGCAGCTTTGGAGACAGGGACCGCTACACCTTC. Its protein reads: CASSFGDRDRYTF.